This is a list of T cell receptor beta chains from one sample in a study of regulatory T cells in long-lasting Graves disease. TCRdb ran MiXCR on the multiplex PCR reads and lists one entry per CDR3 protein. There are about 460,000 distinct CDR3 sequences in the sample; approximately 23% occur only once, and 13% lies in the top ten. Sample: peripheral blood mononuclear cells (PBMCs), taken when the disease was refractory, from a patient treated with antithyroid drugs. The receptors originated from a female donor with Graves disease. The CDR3 runs from the conserved cysteine through the conserved F or W. The D gene is left open where the match is weak. Only part of the rows carry a size: once, few, many, or a class if the clone is expanded.

TRBV24-1	-	few	TRBJ1-1	TGTGCCACCAGGTCCGGGGCCAACACTGAAGCTTTCTTT	CATRSGANTEAFF
TRBV19	TRBD1	-	TRBJ1-1	TGTGCCAGCACTACCGCCCTGGGATCAAAGACAGGGAAAGGATACACTGAAGCTTTCTTT	CASTTALGSKTGKGYTEAFF
TRBV6-1	TRBD1	-	TRBJ2-7	TGTGCCAGCATAATAAGACAGGGGGGAGAAGAGCAGTACTTC	CASIIRQGGEEQYF
TRBV3-1	-	many	TRBJ1-1	TGTGCCAGCAGCCAATTAAGACAAGACGCTTTCTTT	CASSQLRQDAFF
TRBV6-9	TRBD1	many	TRBJ2-7	TGTGCCAGCAGTTACCGACAGGGCCACGAGCAGTACTTC	CASSYRQGHEQYF
TRBV12-3/TRBV12-4	-	many	TRBJ2-5	TGTGCCAGCAGACAGGGTGGGCAAGAGACCCAGTACTTC	CASRQGGQETQYF
TRBV5-1	-	few	TRBJ2-6	TGCGCCAGCAGCCCCGACGGAGCTGGGGCCAACGTCCTGACTTTC	CASSPDGAGANVLTF
TRBV2	TRBD1	many	TRBJ1-1	TGTGCCAGCAGAGACCCGGGACAGACCAACACTGAAGCTTTCTTT	CASRDPGQTNTEAFF
TRBV28	-	-	TRBJ2-3	TGTGCCAGCAGTGGGGATGGAGATACGCAGTATTTT	CASSGDGDTQYF
TRBV19	-	-	TRBJ1-2	TGTGCCAGTAGTATAACGGAGGAGGGAAACTATGGCTACACCTTC	CASSITEEGNYGYTF
TRBV3-1	TRBD2	many	TRBJ2-5	TGTGCCAGCAGCAGAAGGACTAGCGGCCAAGAGACCCAGTACTTC	CASSRRTSGQETQYF
TRBV7-9	-	-	TRBJ1-5	TGTGCCAGCAGCTTAACGTCTAGGACGGATAGCAATCAGCCCCAGCATTTT	CASSLTSRTDSNQPQHF
TRBV12-3/TRBV12-4	-	many	TRBJ1-1	TGTGCCAGCAGTTCCCCCTCGATTGAAGGCATCGAGGACACTGAAGCTTTCTTT	CASSSPSIEGIEDTEAFF
TRBV2	-	many	TRBJ2-3	TGTGCCAGCAGTAGGGACAGCACAGATACGCAGTATTTT	CASSRDSTDTQYF
TRBV11-1	TRBD1	-	TRBJ1-2	TGTGCCAGCAGCTCGGGACAGCTCTTCTATGGCTACACCTTC	CASSSGQLFYGYTF